This T cell receptor (beta chain) was sequenced in a study of cytomegalovirus exposure and HLA in healthy donors. The PCR contained 60 Vbeta and 13 Jbeta primers. Libraries were prepared by immunoSEQ multiplex PCR; TCRdb keeps only in-frame clonotypes and omits some of them. The sample consists of 150,000 to 200,000 clones, 77% of them appearing once. The trim removed 5 bases at V and 5 bases at J, leaving 14 bases unmatched. Germline CDR1 is SGHTA and CDR2 is FQGNSA. The CDR3 extends over 16 amino acids. The sample consisted of PBMCs. The chain combines TRBV7-2 with TRBJ2-5; TRBD1 agrees at 7 bases. The receptor's source is a female donor in good health and CMV-seronegative. DNA for the CDR3: TGTGCCAGCAGCCGACAGGGAACCCTTTTGGGGGAGACCCAGTACTTC. Encoded protein: CASSRQGTLLGETQYF. The full variable domain, with the rest looked up from reference TRBV7-2 and TRBJ2-5, is GAGVSQSPSNKVTEKGKDVELRCDPISGHTALYWYRQSLGQGLEFLIYFQGNSAPDKSGLPSDRFSAERTGGSVSTLTIQRTQQEDSAVYLCASSRQGTLLGETQYFGPGTRLLVL.